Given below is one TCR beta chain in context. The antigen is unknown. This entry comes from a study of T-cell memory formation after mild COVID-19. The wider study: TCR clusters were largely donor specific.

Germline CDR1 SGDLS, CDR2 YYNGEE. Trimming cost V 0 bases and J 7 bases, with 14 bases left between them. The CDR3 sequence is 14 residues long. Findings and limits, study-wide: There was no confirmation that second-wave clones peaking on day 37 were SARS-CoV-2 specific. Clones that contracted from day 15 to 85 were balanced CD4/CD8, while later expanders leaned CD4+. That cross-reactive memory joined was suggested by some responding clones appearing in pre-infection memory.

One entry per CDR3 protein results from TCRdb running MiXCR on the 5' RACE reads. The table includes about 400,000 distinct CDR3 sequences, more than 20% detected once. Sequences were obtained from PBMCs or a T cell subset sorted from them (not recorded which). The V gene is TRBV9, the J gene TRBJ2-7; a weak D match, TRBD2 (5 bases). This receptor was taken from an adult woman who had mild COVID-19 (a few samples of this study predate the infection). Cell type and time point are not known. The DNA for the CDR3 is TGTGCCAGCAGCGTAGGAACCTCCCCGGGGGAGCAGTACTTC. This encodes CASSVGTSPGEQYF.